This T cell receptor beta chain was identified in a study of Graves' ophthalmopathy and Graves' hyperthyroidism. The authors amplified TCR beta CDR3 regions from RNA transcripts. Second-round multiplex PCR followed a first-round RT-PCR using HTBI primers. TCRdb independently ran MiXCR on the multiplex PCR reads; one entry per CDR3 protein. The sample records approximately 1.2 million distinct CDR3 sequences, less than 45% being singletons. This clonotype was observed a single time. Antigen specificity is unknown. This CDR3 has 11 residues. V was clipped by 6 bases and J by 5 bases, with 10 bases between them. Germline values: CDR1 DFQATT, CDR2 SNEGSKA (reference sequence). Findings of the study overall: Discrimination between ophthalmopathy and stable hyperthyroidism by a 13-signature model showed about 86% sensitivity and about 80% specificity. Blood shared most expanded thyroid clonotypes above 0.001 frequency.

Sequencing input: peripheral blood or thyroid tissue (not recorded which). The receptor's source is an adult man with Graves' hyperthyroidism. This sequence joins TRBV20-1 and TRBJ2-5, with D perhaps matching TRBD1 (6 bases). The CDR3 region has the DNA TGCAGTGCGGGCGACAGGGAGACCCAGTACTTC. Encoded protein: CSAGDRETQYF.